This record concerns one T cell receptor (beta chain) sequence. This sample is drawn from a study of CD39 and CD103 CD8 tumor-infiltrating T cells. The V gene lost 0 bases and the J gene lost 3 bases, with 11 bases spanning the gap. Germline V lookup: CDR1 MNHEY, CDR2 SMNVEV (reference sequence). The CDR3 runs 15 residues. The protocol was immunoSEQ multiplex PCR, while the TCRdb copy is restricted to in-frame clones and leaves out a portion. Among under 20,000 clones listed, 75% to 95% were seen once. The source is a human donor with head and neck squamous cell carcinoma. The sequenced sample was CD8+ T cells sorted from blood. Described subset: total memory CD8 T cells (CD45RA-CCR7+/-) from blood or uninvolved lymph node. The genes are TRBV27 and TRBJ1-1, with D maybe TRBD1 (5 bases). This chain's CDR3 is CASSLSPSGYTEAFF. DNA of the CDR3: TGTGCCAGCAGTTTATCGCCCTCAGGGTACACTGAAGCTTTCTTT.